A selection of T cell receptor beta chains follows, all from one sample in a study of T cells in Graves' hyperthyroidism and ophthalmopathy. Using its own MiXCR run on the multiplex PCR reads, TCRdb lists one record per CDR3 protein. The data show some 800,000 distinct CDR3 sequences, about 38% seen once. Sequencing used blood. These receptor sequences come from a man younger than 30 with Graves' hyperthyroidism. Each CDR3 is given with its conserved first and last residue. The D gene is left open where the match is weak. Some rows mark clone size as missing; the rest say once, few, many or name a class of expanded clone.

TGCGCCAGCAGCCAAGATGTGGCTGGGGCCAACGTCCTGACTTTC	CASSQDVAGANVLTF	TRBV4-1	TRBJ2-6	-	-
TGTGCCAGTAGTATAGGTAGGGGCGGCCTCTTCGAGCAGTACTTC	CASSIGRGGLFEQYF	TRBV19	TRBJ2-7	-	few
TGTGCCGCCGCAGGGATTGACCAGCCCCAGCATTTT	CAAAGIDQPQHF	TRBV15	TRBJ1-5	-	many
TGTGCCAGTAGTAATCCGGGGGACCCGCCTTATGGGGCCAACGTCCTGACTTTC	CASSNPGDPPYGANVLTF	TRBV19	TRBJ2-6	-	few
TGTGCCAGCAGTTTCCAAGAGGGACCCGAAAAACTGTTTTTT	CASSFQEGPEKLFF	TRBV12-3/TRBV12-4	TRBJ1-4	-	-
TGCAGCGTTGAGGACAGCCGCACTGAAGCTTTCTTT	CSVEDSRTEAFF	TRBV29-1	TRBJ1-1	-	many
TGTGCCAGCAGCGAGACAGACCACACTGAAGCTTTCTTT	CASSETDHTEAFF	TRBV13	TRBJ1-1	-	-
TGCAGCTCGAATCAGGAGACCCAGTACTTC	CSSNQETQYF	TRBV29-1	TRBJ2-5	-	-
TGCAGCGTTACGACAGGGCTATCCGTCGAGCAGTACTTC	CSVTTGLSVEQYF	TRBV29-1	TRBJ2-7	TRBD1	-
TGTGCCAGCAGTTACTCTGAGGGCGTAACTGGAAACACCATATATTTT	CASSYSEGVTGNTIYF	TRBV6-5	TRBJ1-3	-	-
TGCGCCAGCAGCTTTATTCCGGGCCGCATCACCGGGGAGCTGTTTTTT	CASSFIPGRITGELFF	TRBV5-1	TRBJ2-2	-	-
TGTGCCACCTCGTTAGCGGGAGGGCCCGGGGAGCTGTTTTTT	CATSLAGGPGELFF	TRBV15	TRBJ2-2	TRBD2	many
TGTGCCAGCAGCCATACAGGGGCTGGGGCCAACGTCCTGACTTTC	CASSHTGAGANVLTF	TRBV14	TRBJ2-6	TRBD1	many
TGCGCCAGCAGCTTGATCACGAACACCGGGGAGCTGTTTTTT	CASSLITNTGELFF	TRBV5-1	TRBJ2-2	-	-
TGTGCCAGCAGTGACACACAGGTGACAACGAAGCAGTACTTC	CASSDTQVTTKQYF	TRBV2	TRBJ2-7	-	few
TGTGCCAGCAGCTTATCGGGGCCAAGGGATAATGAAAAACTGTTTTTT	CASSLSGPRDNEKLFF	TRBV13	TRBJ1-4	-	once
TGTGCCAGCAGCTTACGTAGCGACCGCACAGATACGCAGTATTTT	CASSLRSDRTDTQYF	TRBV7-9	TRBJ2-3	-	-
TGCAGTGCTAGGCGGACTAGCGCTGGCACAGATACGCAGTATTTT	CSARRTSAGTDTQYF	TRBV20-1	TRBJ2-3	TRBD2	-
TGTGCCAGCAGGTCCCCCGGGACAGGGGTAGGAGGATCACCCCTCCACTTT	CASRSPGTGVGGSPLHF	TRBV5-5	TRBJ1-6	TRBD1	-
TGTGCCACCAGCTTACGGACCGCACAAGAGACCCAGTACTTC	CATSLRTAQETQYF	TRBV15	TRBJ2-5	-	many
TGTGCCAGCTCACCAACCGGGACTTTCTCCTACGAGCAGTACTTC	CASSPTGTFSYEQYF	TRBV2	TRBJ2-7	-	-
TGTGCCTCAGCAGTTGATCGGGCTGGAAACACCATATATTTT	CASAVDRAGNTIYF	TRBV7-2	TRBJ1-3	-	-
TGTGCCAGTAGTATATTGGGGGACGCGGACACTGAAGCTTTCTTT	CASSILGDADTEAFF	TRBV19	TRBJ1-1	-	-
TGCGCCAGCAGCGGACAGGCCTTCTCCTACGAGCAGTACTTC	CASSGQAFSYEQYF	TRBV5-1	TRBJ2-7	TRBD1	few
TGTGCCAGCAGTGAGTCAGGGTCTTCCAGGGGCGAGCAGTACTTC	CASSESGSSRGEQYF	TRBV2	TRBJ2-7	-	few
TGTGCCAGTAGTATAGTCGGCCCCCGCACCGGGGAGCTGTTTTTT	CASSIVGPRTGELFF	TRBV19	TRBJ2-2	-	-
TGCAGTGCTCAACAGGGGGCCCCGAACACTGAAGCTTTCTTT	CSAQQGAPNTEAFF	TRBV20-1	TRBJ1-1	TRBD1	-
TGCAGCGTCGGCCAGGGGGCGAGTCAGCCCCAGCATTTT	CSVGQGASQPQHF	TRBV20-1	TRBJ1-5	TRBD1	-
TGTGCCAGCAGTTTTTCGGGGGGGGGAGAGACCCAGTACTTC	CASSFSGGGETQYF	TRBV6-5	TRBJ2-5	TRBD2	-
TGTGCCAGCAGCGCCGGCCGGGGTATATCGGAGGCTGAAGCTTTCTTT	CASSAGRGISEAEAFF	TRBV6-1	TRBJ1-1	-	-
TGCAGTGCTAGAGGGTGGGTCGACTCTAACTATGGCTACACCTTC	CSARGWVDSNYGYTF	TRBV20-1	TRBJ1-2	-	-
TGTGCCAGCTTTGATAGGGGCCGTCGGGAAGCTTTCTTT	CASFDRGRREAFF	TRBV19	TRBJ1-1	-	-
TGCGCCAGCAGCCAAGATCCTGGAGAGGGTAGCTCACCCCTCCACTTT	CASSQDPGEGSSPLHF	TRBV5-5	TRBJ1-6	-	-
TGCAGCGTCCTCCCAGGGGCTGGGGCACTGAAAGCTTTCTTT	CSVLPGAGALKAFF	TRBV29-1	TRBJ1-1	-	-
TGCAGTGCTAGAAGTGCGGGTAGCGGGGTAGAGACCCAGTACTTC	CSARSAGSGVETQYF	TRBV20-1	TRBJ2-5	TRBD2	-
TGTGCCAGCAGCTTACCCTCCTTCCGGGGAACTAACTATGGCTACACCTTC	CASSLPSFRGTNYGYTF	TRBV7-3	TRBJ1-2	-	-
TGTGCCAGCAGTTCCTGGACAAACCGCTCCTATAATTCACCCCTCCACTTT	CASSSWTNRSYNSPLHF	TRBV12-3/TRBV12-4	TRBJ1-6	-	-
TGTGCCAGCAGTGACCGCTCGGGAGAGGGGTTGTGGGGCTACACCTTC	CASSDRSGEGLWGYTF	TRBV10-3	TRBJ1-2	-	-
TGCGCCAGCAGCCAAGATCGTACTAGGCAAGAGACCCAGTACTTC	CASSQDRTRQETQYF	TRBV4-3	TRBJ2-5	-	-
TGTGCCAGCAGTGGGATAAGCGGAGGGCATGACGAGCAGTACTTC	CASSGISGGHDEQYF	TRBV6-5	TRBJ2-7	-	few
TGTGCCAGCAGCCCAGCCTCTCTGACAAGCCAGTACTTC	CASSPASLTSQYF	TRBV5-5	TRBJ2-7	-	-
TGTGCCATCAGGGGGACTGGGGGCACTGAAGCTTTCTTT	CAIRGTGGTEAFF	TRBV10-3	TRBJ1-1	-	-
TGTGCCAGCAGCTTAGTTAAGGGGGCCCCTGGGGAGCAGTACTTC	CASSLVKGAPGEQYF	TRBV11-2	TRBJ2-7	TRBD1	few